Below, 14 T cell receptor beta chains from the same sample are listed, as sequenced in a study of T cell changes during pregnancy in multiple sclerosis. This table comes from immunoSEQ multiplex PCR, and its TCRdb copy is limited to in-frame clones, with some not included. The sample consists of 33,000 or so clones, approximately 90% of them appearing once. The sample in question was CD8+ T cells from peripheral blood mononuclear cells, obtained in the second trimester of pregnancy. Every receptor here comes from a female donor with multiple sclerosis, enrolled in a pregnancy study.

This chain links TRBV9 with TRBJ2-7; D is uncertain. Germline loops: CDR1 SGDLS, CDR2 YYNGEE. The CDR3 totals 14 residues. V was clipped by 0 bases and J by 0 bases, with 7 bases between them. The CDR3 DNA follows: TGTGCCAGCAGCGTAGGCGGCAGCTCCTACGAGCAGTACTTC. Protein product: CASSVGGSSYEQYF.

The rearrangement uses TRBV7-9 and TRBJ1-4, with TRBD1 as a possible D gene (6 bases). V lost 4 bases and J lost 5, with 20 bases in between. There are 17 residues in the CDR3. Germline-derived CDR1 and CDR2 are SEHNR and FQNEAQ (reference sequence). CDR3 nucleotide sequence: TGTGCCAGCAGCTCCCCCCTACAGGACAGCCAGAATGAAAAACTGTTTTTT. Translating it yields CASSSPLQDSQNEKLFF.

The CDR3 nucleotides are TGTGCCAGCAGCCCAGGCACCGGGGAGCTGTTTTTT. Translation: CASSPGTGELFF. The V call is TRBV7-6, the J call TRBJ2-2; no firm D call. Germline CDR1 reads SGHVS; CDR2 reads FNYEAQ. The V gene lost 5 bases and the J gene lost 4 bases, with 5 bases spanning the gap. The CDR3 covers 12 residues.

This rearrangement joins TRBV7-9 to TRBJ2-7, with D perhaps matching TRBD1 (5 bases). CDR3 length equals 16 residues. V lost 4 bases and J 1 base, leaving 17 bases between the germline ends. Germline V gene lookup returns CDR1 SEHNR and CDR2 FQNEAQ (reference sequence). The CDR3 DNA reads as TGTGCCAGCAGCTCAACCAGGGCCAGTCAGTCCTACGAGCAGTACTTC. This gives the protein CASSSTRASQSYEQYF.

The CDR3 reads CASSQDGGMEGGELFF. CDR3 nucleotides: TGCGCCAGCAGCCAAGACGGCGGGATGGAGGGCGGGGAGCTGTTTTTT. This chain joins TRBV4-3 and TRBJ2-2, with D possibly TRBD2 on 6 matching bases. The germline CDR1 and CDR2 sequences are LGHNA and YSLEER. Trimming took off 0 bases at V and 7 bases at J, with 15 bases between the two ends. This CDR3 contains 16 residues.

V gene TRBV19 combines with J gene TRBJ1-5, with D tentatively TRBD1 (5 bases). Germline CDR1 LNHDA, CDR2 SQIVND (reference sequence). This CDR3 is 14 amino acids long. V was trimmed by 3 bases and J by 3 bases, leaving 9 bases between them. This CDR3 reads CASSMGLINQPQHF. CDR3 bases: TGTGCCAGTAGTATGGGACTGATCAATCAGCCCCAGCATTTT.

The chain joins TRBV6-5 to TRBJ1-1, with D uncertain. CDR3 length equals 14 residues. V was clipped by 0 bases and J by 0 bases, with 5 bases between them. Germline V gene lookup returns CDR1 MNHEY and CDR2 SVGAGI. CDR3 nucleotides: TGTGCCAGCAGTTACTCATCCGTGAACACTGAAGCTTTCTTT. Its protein is CASSYSSVNTEAFF.

V and J are TRBV19 and TRBJ1-2; TRBD1 agrees at 9 bases. Trimming cost V 3 bases and J 7 bases; bases outside gene matches: 12. This CDR3 is built from 16 residues. Germline V gives CDR1 LNHDA, CDR2 SQIVND (reference sequence). For the CDR3, the DNA is TGTGCCAGTAGTATTTCCCCGACCGGGACAGGGTTTGGCTACACCTTC. Translation: CASSISPTGTGFGYTF.

The chain joins TRBV19 to TRBJ1-5, with D uncertain. Germline V lookup: CDR1 LNHDA, CDR2 SQIVND (reference sequence). V was pared by 6 bases and J by 2 bases, with 11 bases between. This CDR3 is 14 amino acids long. DNA of the CDR3: TGTGCCAGTAGCCTATTCACGGGCAATCAGCCCCAGCATTTT. Translation: CASSLFTGNQPQHF.

The J gene is TRBJ1-1, the V gene TRBV27; 7 bases fit TRBD1. The length of the CDR3 is 16 residues. Germline V CDR1 and CDR2: MNHEY, SMNVEV (reference sequence). The V and J ends lost 1 base and 3 bases, in that order; junction bases with no gene match: 8. The CDR3 DNA reads TGTGCCAGCAGTTTATTCCCCCCAGGGGGGTACACTGAAGCTTTCTTT. Its translation: CASSLFPPGGYTEAFF.

This chain joins TRBV9 and TRBJ1-3, with D possibly TRBD1 on 5 matching bases. The CDR3 loop spans 14 amino acids. The V and J ends lost 4 bases and 2 bases respectively, with 10 bases between them. Germline V gives CDR1 SGDLS, CDR2 YYNGEE. The CDR3: CASSRGGAGNTIYF. The CDR3 bases are TGTGCCAGCAGCCGGGGGGGGGCTGGAAACACCATATATTTT.

CDR3 protein: CAISEGLAGNAYEQYF. The CDR3 region has the DNA TGTGCCATCAGTGAGGGACTAGCGGGGAATGCGTACGAGCAGTACTTC. The J gene is TRBJ2-7, the V gene TRBV10-3, with 12 bases aligning to TRBD2. Germline V gene lookup returns CDR1 ENHRY and CDR2 SYGVKD. The CDR3 is 16 residues long. Trimming at V came to 2 bases and at J to 4 bases, leaving 6 bases not matched to a gene.

The chain employs TRBV18 and TRBJ2-2; 7 bases map to TRBD1. Trimming cost V 3 bases and J 0 bases; bases outside gene matches: 19. Germline CDR1 reads KGHSH; CDR2 reads LQKENI. The CDR3 is 21 residues long. The CDR3 loop reads CASSPTLTGQGVYSNTGELFF. CDR3 DNA: TGTGCCAGCTCACCCACTTTGACAGGGCAAGGGGTTTACTCGAACACCGGGGAGCTGTTTTTT.

This chain links TRBV30 with TRBJ2-7, with D tentatively TRBD2 (5 bases). CDR1 is GTSNPN, CDR2 SVGIG, per germline (reference sequence). The length of the CDR3 is 15 residues. Trimming cost V 0 bases and J 5 bases, with 17 bases left between them. Here the CDR3 reads CAWSVPSRSWDEQYF. The CDR3 DNA reads as TGTGCCTGGAGTGTACCTAGCAGGTCTTGGGACGAGCAGTACTTC.